This T cell receptor beta chain came from a study of blood T cell repertoires in COVID-19. Germline CDR1 and CDR2: SGDLS and YYNGEE. The CDR3 spans 15 residues. V shed 1 base and J shed 1 base, with 10 bases lying between them. The data were produced by immunoSEQ multiplex PCR, yet TCRdb's version contains in-frame clones alone and is incomplete. The sample yields about 130,000 clones, almost 80% seen once. The sequenced sample was peripheral blood. This TCR came from a man between 60 and 75 years old who had recovered from COVID-19. The rearrangement joins TRBV9 to TRBJ2-3; weak D call: TRBD2 (6 bases). Written as DNA, the CDR3 is TGTGCCAGCAGCGTAAGGGCTAGCGGCACAGATACGCAGTATTTT. Translated, it gives CASSVRASGTDTQYF.